This TCR beta chain was sequenced for a study of blood T cell repertoires in COVID-19. Study-wide background: Acute-phase and convalescent COVID-19 samples originated in the United States, Italy and Spain. Sample material is recorded as cDNA or gDNA derived from T cells, B-cell-depleted T cells, or PBMCs.

Profiled with immunoSEQ multiplex PCR; TCRdb holds only in-frame clones, not every one. The sample holds 55,000 to 65,000 clones; around 79% are singletons and the top ten take under 4%. V shed 1 base and J 4 bases; nucleotides not matched to a gene: 3. The CDR3 contains 14 residues. Germline V gene sequence: CDR1 SGHAT, CDR2 FQNNGV. The clonotype originates from a man in his 60s with acute or convalescent COVID-19. The material sequenced was peripheral blood. The chain is built from TRBV11-2 and TRBJ1-2; 7 bases are a match to TRBD1. The CDR3 region has the DNA TGTGCCAGCAGCTTAGGGGACAGACTCTATGGCTACACCTTC. As protein: CASSLGDRLYGYTF.